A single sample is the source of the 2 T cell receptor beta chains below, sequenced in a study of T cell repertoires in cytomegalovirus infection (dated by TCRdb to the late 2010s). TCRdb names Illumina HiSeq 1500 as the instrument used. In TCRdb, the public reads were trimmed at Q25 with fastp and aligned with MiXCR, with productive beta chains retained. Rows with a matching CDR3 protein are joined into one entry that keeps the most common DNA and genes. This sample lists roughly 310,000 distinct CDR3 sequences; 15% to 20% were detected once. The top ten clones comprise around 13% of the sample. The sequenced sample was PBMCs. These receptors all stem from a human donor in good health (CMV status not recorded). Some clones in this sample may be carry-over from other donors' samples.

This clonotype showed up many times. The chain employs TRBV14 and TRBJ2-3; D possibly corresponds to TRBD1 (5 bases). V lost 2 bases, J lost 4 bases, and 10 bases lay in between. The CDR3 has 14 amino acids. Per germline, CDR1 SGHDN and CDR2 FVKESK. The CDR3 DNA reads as TGTGCCAGCAGCCAAAAGGGGTCCTCAGATACGCAGTATTTT. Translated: CASSQKGSSDTQYF. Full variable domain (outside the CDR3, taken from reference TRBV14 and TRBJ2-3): EAGVTQFPSHSVIEKGQTVTLRCDPISGHDNLYWYRRVMGKEIKFLLHFVKESKQDESGMPNNRFLAERTGGTYSTLKVQPAELEDSGVYFCASSQKGSSDTQYFGPGTRLTVL.

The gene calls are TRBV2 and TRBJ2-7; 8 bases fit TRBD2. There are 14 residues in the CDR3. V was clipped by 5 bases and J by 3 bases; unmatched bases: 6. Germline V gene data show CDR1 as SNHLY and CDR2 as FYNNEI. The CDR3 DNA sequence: TGTGCCAGCAGTCTTAGCGGGGAGTTCTACGAGCAGTACTTC. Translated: CASSLSGEFYEQYF.